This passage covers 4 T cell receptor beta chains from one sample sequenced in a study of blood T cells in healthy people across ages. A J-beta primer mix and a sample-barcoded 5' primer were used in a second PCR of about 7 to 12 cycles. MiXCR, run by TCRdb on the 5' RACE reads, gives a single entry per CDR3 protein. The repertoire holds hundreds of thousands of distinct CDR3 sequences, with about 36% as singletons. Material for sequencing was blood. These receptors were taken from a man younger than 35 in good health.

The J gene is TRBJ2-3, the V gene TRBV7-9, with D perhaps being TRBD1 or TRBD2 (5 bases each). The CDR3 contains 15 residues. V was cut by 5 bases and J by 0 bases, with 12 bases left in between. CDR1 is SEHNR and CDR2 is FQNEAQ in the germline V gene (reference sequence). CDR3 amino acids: CASSRGPGSTDTQYF. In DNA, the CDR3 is TGTGCCAGCAGCCGGGGTCCAGGGAGCACAGATACGCAGTATTTT.

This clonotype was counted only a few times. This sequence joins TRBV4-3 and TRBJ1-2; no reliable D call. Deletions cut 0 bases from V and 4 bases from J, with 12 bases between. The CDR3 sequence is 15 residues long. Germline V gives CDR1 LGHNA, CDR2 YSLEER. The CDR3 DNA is TGCGCCAGCAGCCAAGAGCCGGTCTTCTTCTATGGCTACACCTTC. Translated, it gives CASSQEPVFFYGYTF.

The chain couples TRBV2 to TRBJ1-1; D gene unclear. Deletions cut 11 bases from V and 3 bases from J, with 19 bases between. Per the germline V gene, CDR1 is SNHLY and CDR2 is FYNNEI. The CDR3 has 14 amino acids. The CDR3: CAGGEVGRDTEAFF. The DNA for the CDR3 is TGTGCCGGCGGAGAAGTGGGGAGGGACACTGAAGCTTTCTTT.

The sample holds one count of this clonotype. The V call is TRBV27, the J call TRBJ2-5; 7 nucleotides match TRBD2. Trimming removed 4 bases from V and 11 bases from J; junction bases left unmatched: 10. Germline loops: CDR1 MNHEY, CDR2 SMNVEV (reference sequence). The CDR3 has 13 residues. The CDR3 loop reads CASSSREANEQYF. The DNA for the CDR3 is TGTGCCAGCAGTTCCCGGGAGGCCAATGAGCAGTACTTC.